Sequencing of this T cell receptor (beta chain) was carried out in a study of T cells after yellow fever vaccination. TCRdb itself ran the 5' RACE reads through MiXCR, one entry per CDR3 protein. The data contain a few hundred thousand distinct CDR3 sequences, around 17% of them seen just once; the ten biggest clones take up roughly 17%. This clonotype has only a few counts. Antigen specificity is unknown. Germline-derived CDR1 and CDR2 are SGHRS and YFSETQ. V was trimmed by 4 bases and J by 8 bases, leaving 18 bases between them. This CDR3 region has 15 residues. General study findings and limits: CD4 and CD8 compartments shared a small share of clonotypes, likely from convergent recombination.

This specimen consisted of PBMCs, obtained 5 days after the first yellow fever vaccination. This sequence joins TRBV5-1 and TRBJ1-4; D gene ambiguous. This sequence was found in a man between 18 and 29 years old who received the YFV17D yellow fever vaccine. This CDR3 reads CASSRTTQQGEKLFF. The CDR3 DNA sequence: TGCGCCAGCAGCCGAACGACACAACAAGGAGAAAAACTGTTTTTT.